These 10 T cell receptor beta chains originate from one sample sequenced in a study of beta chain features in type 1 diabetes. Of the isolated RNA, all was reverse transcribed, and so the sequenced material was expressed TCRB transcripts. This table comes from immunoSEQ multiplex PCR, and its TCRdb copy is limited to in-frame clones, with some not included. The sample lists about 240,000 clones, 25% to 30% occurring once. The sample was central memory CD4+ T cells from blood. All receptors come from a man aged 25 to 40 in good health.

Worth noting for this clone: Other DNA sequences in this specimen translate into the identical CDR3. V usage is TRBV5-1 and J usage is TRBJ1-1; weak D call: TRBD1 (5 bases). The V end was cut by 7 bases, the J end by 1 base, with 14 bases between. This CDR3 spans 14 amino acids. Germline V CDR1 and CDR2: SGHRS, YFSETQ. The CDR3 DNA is TGCGCCAGCCGTACCGGGACGGCGAACACTGAAGCTTTCTTT. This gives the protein CASRTGTANTEAFF.

For the CDR3, the DNA is TGCAGTGCTAGGGACTCGTATGGCTACACCTTC. The encoded protein is CSARDSYGYTF. The J gene is TRBJ1-2, the V gene TRBV20-1; D is undetermined. This CDR3 contains 11 residues. Germline loops: CDR1 DFQATT, CDR2 SNEGSKA (reference sequence). The germline V and J ends were trimmed by 3 bases and 5 bases, with 7 bases remaining between them.

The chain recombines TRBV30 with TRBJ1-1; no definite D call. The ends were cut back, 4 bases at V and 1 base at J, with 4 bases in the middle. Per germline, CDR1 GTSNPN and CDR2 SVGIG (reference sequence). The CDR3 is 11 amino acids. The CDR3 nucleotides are TGTGCCTGGAAGGAGAACACTGAAGCTTTCTTT. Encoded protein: CAWKENTEAFF.

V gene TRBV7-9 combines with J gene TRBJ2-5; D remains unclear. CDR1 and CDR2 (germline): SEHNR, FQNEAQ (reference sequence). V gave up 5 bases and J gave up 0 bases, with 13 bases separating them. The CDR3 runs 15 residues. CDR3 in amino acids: CASSHDQGYQETQYF. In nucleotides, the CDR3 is TGTGCCAGCAGCCACGACCAAGGGTACCAAGAGACCCAGTACTTC.

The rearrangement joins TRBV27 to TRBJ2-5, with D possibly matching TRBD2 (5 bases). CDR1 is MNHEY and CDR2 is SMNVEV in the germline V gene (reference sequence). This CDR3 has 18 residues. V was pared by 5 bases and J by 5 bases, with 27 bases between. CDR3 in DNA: TGTGCCAGCAGTCCCCCGGGCCGGAGGATCCGAGCCCTGGAGACCCAGTACTTC. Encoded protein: CASSPPGRRIRALETQYF.

The CDR3 DNA is TGTGCCAGCAGCCAAGACGGGAGCGAGACCCAGTACTTC. It translates to CASSQDGSETQYF. V is TRBV4-2 and J is TRBJ2-5; D perhaps matches TRBD2 (6 bases). Germline V gives CDR1 LGHNA, CDR2 YNFKEQ. This CDR3 has 13 amino acids. Trimming stripped 0 bases from V and 5 bases from J, with 7 bases between.

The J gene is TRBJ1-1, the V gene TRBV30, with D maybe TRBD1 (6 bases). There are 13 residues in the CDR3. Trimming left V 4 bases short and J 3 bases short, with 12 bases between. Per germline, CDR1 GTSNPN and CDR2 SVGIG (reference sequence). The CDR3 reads CAWNERGDTEAFF. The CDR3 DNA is TGTGCCTGGAATGAAAGGGGGGACACTGAAGCTTTCTTT.

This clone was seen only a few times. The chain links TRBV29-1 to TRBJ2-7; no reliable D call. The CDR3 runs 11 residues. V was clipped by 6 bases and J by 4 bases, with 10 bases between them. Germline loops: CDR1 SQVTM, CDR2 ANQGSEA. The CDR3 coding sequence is TGCAGCGTCGGCGCCCCATACGAGCAGTACTTC. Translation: CSVGAPYEQYF.

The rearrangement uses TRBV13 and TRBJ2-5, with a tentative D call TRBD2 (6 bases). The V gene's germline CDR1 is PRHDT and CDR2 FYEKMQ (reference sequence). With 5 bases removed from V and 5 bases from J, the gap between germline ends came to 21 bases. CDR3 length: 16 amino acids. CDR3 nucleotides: TGTGCCAGCAGCCCCGCGGGGACTTCCTGGCGGGAGACCCAGTACTTC. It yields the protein CASSPAGTSWRETQYF.

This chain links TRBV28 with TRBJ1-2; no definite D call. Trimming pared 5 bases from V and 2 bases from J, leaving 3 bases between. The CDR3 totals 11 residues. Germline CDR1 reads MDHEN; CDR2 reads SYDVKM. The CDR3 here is CASSQNYGYTF. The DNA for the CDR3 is TGTGCCAGCAGTCAAAACTATGGCTACACCTTC.